What follows describes a single T cell receptor (beta chain). Its cognate antigen is unknown. V lost 4 bases to trimming and J lost 3 bases, with 13 bases between them. The CDR3 loop spans 14 amino acids. Per germline, CDR1 LNHDA and CDR2 SQIVND (reference sequence). The sample originates from a study of cytomegalovirus exposure and HLA in healthy donors. Study-wide findings and caveats: The listing of approximately 160 TCR beta chains classed them as cytomegalovirus-associated. The tendency of first-cohort TCR clusters to co-occur in the 120 or so validation repertoires was identified by a subsequent analysis. In vitro checks showed that a few CMV-associated chains really do target CMV antigens. Reportedly, diagnosis of cytomegalovirus status by the classifier showed high specificity and sensitivity.

This table comes from immunoSEQ multiplex PCR, and its TCRdb copy is limited to in-frame clones, with some not included. In the table there are tens of thousands of clones, 90% to 95% of which are singletons. Input material: PBMCs. This receptor was taken from a young woman in good health and CMV-seronegative. The J gene is TRBJ2-7, the V gene TRBV19; D ambiguous. The CDR3 reads CASSTSLDNYEQYF. CDR3 sequence (DNA): TGTGCCAGTAGTACCTCCCTTGACAACTACGAGCAGTACTTC.